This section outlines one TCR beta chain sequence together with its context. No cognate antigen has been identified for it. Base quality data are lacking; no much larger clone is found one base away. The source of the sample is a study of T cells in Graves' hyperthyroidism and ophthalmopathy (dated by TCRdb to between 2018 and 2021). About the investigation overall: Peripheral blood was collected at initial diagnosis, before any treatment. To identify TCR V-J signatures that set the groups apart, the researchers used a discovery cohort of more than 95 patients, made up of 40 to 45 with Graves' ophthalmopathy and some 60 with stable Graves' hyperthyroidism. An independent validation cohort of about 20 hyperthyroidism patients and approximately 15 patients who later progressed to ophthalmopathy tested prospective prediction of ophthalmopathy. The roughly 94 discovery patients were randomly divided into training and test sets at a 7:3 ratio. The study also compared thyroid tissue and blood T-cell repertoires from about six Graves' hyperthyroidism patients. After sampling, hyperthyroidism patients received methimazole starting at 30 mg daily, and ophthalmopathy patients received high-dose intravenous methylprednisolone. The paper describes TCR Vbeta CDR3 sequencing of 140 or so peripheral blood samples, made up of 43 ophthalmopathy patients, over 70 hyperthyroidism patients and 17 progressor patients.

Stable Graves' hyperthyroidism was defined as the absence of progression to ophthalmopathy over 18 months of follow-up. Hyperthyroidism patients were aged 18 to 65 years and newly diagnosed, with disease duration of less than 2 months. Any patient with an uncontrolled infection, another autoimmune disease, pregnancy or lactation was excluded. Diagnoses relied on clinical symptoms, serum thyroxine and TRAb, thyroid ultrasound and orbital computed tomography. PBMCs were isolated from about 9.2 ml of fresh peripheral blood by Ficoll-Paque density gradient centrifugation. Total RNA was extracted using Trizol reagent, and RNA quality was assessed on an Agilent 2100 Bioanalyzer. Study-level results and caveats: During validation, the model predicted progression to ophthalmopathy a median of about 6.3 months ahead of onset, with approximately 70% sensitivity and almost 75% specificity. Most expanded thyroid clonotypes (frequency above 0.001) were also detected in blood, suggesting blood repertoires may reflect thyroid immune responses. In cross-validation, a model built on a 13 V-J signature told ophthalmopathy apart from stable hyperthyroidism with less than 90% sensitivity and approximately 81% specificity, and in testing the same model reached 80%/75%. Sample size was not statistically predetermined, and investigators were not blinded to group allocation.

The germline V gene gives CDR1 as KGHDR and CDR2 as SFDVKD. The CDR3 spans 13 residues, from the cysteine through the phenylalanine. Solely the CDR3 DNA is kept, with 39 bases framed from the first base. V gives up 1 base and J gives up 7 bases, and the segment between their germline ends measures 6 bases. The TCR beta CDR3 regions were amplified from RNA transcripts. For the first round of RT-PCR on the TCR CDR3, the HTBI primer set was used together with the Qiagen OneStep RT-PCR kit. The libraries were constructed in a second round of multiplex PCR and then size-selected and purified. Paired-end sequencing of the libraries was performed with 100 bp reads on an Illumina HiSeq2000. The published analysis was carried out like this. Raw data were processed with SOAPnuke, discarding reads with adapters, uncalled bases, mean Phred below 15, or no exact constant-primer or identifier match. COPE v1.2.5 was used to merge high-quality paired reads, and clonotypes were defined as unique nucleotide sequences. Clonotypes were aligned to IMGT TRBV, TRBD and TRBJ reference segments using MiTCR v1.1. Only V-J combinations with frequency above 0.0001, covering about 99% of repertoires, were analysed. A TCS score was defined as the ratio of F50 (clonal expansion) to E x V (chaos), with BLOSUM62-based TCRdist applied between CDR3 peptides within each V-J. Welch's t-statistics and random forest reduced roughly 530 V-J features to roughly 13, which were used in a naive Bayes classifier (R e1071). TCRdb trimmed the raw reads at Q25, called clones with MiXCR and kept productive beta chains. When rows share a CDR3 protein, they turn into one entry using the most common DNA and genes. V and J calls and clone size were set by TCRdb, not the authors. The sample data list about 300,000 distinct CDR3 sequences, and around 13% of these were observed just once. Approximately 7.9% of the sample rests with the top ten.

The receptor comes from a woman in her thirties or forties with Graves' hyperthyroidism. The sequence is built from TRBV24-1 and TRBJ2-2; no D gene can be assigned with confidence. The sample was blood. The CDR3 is CATSDFLGGELFF. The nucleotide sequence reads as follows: TGTGCCACCAGTGATTTCTTGGGCGGGGAGCTGTTTTTT.